Sequencing of this TCR beta chain was carried out in a study of shared clonotypes between healthy human individuals. Study-level background: Ranging from 18 to 49 in age, donors were two women and a few men.

Naive CD8 populations comprised CD45RO-negative cells positively selected for CCR7, excluding terminally differentiated effector memory CD45RA+ cells. The study's findings and limits: In contrast to clonotypes shared by all four donors, non-shared clonotypes had lower generation probabilities.

CDR3 length: 14 amino acids. Germline V lookup: CDR1 SNHLY, CDR2 FYNNEI. Trimming took 3 bases from V and 4 from J; bases not matched to a gene: 4. This clone has a single count. Its antigen is unknown. Other nucleotide sequences in the sample specify the same CDR3. The input for sorted-subset replicate PCRs was 200 ng DNA, around 30,000 T cell genomes. Libraries were prepared by immunoSEQ multiplex PCR; TCRdb keeps only in-frame clonotypes and omits some of them. The top ten clones hold around 1% of a sample with about 1,800,000 clones, approximately 94% of them seen once. The rearrangement links TRBV2 to TRBJ2-7; 9 bases line up with TRBD1. The sequencing sample was made of naive CD8+ T cells sorted from blood. This TCR was sampled from a man between 18 and 29 years old in good health. For the CDR3, the DNA is TGTGCCAGCAGTGAGGGACAGGGTGGGTACGAGCAGTACTTC. It yields the protein CASSEGQGGYEQYF.